The 22 T cell receptor beta chains listed next were all sequenced from one sample in a study of blood T cells in healthy people across ages. Combining a sample-barcoded 5' primer with a J-beta primer mix, a second PCR ran for roughly 7 to 12 cycles. Each CDR3 protein is one row after TCRdb ran MiXCR on the 5' RACE reads. The sample yields about 1.4 million distinct CDR3 sequences, 59% seen once. Sequenced input: blood. The receptor source for this set is a man aged 18 to 35 in good health.

The genes are TRBV5-1 and TRBJ2-1; weak D call: TRBD2 (5 bases). Germline CDR1 SGHRS, CDR2 YFSETQ. V dropped 7 bases and J dropped 6 bases, with 14 bases sitting between them. The CDR3 consists of 13 residues. The CDR3 is CASWEPGSNEQFF. CDR3 nucleotides: TGCGCCAGCTGGGAGCCAGGATCCAATGAGCAGTTCTTC.

The CDR3 DNA sequence: TGTGCCAGCAGTTTTATGGGGGGAAGTGGCTACACCTTC. It codes for CASSFMGGSGYTF. The rearrangement links TRBV28 to TRBJ1-2; D may be TRBD1 (5 bases). The CDR3 totals 13 residues. CDR1 is MDHEN, CDR2 SYDVKM, per germline. V was pared by 3 bases and J by 7 bases, with 12 bases between.

The rearrangement joins TRBV20-1 to TRBJ2-3; TRBD2 aligns across 8 bases. This CDR3 contains 14 residues. Losses at the gene ends were 1 base for V and 2 bases for J; bases not matched to a gene: 2. In germline, CDR1 is DFQATT, CDR2 SNEGSKA (reference sequence). Here the CDR3 reads CSARVAGNTDTQYF. The DNA for the CDR3 is TGCAGTGCTAGAGTAGCGGGGAACACAGATACGCAGTATTTT.

The gene calls are TRBV29-1 and TRBJ2-5, with D possibly being TRBD1 or TRBD2 (5 bases each). The germline CDR1 and CDR2 sequences are SQVTM and ANQGSEA. The CDR3 sequence is 11 residues long. The ends were cut back, 4 bases at V and 5 bases at J, with 8 bases in the middle. The CDR3 sequence is CSVGWGETQYF. DNA of the CDR3: TGCAGCGTTGGCTGGGGGGAGACCCAGTACTTC.

In this sample, this clonotype turned up a few times. The chain couples TRBV27 to TRBJ2-1, with 8 bases fitting TRBD1. The CDR3 has 14 amino acids. CDR1 and CDR2 (germline): MNHEY, SMNVEV (reference sequence). V gave up 6 bases and J gave up 8 bases; unmatched junction bases: 9. In DNA form, the CDR3 reads TGTGCCAGCAGCTTCCTCAGGGGGCACGATGAGCAGTTCTTC. Encoded protein: CASSFLRGHDEQFF.

The rearrangement joins TRBV10-3 to TRBJ2-3; the D gene is possibly TRBD2 (7 bases). Trimming cost V 0 bases and J 2 bases, with 12 bases left between them. Per the germline V gene, CDR1 is ENHRY and CDR2 is SYGVKD. The CDR3 contains 16 residues. CDR3 DNA: TGTGCCATCAGTGAGTCGTCGGGGGGCTACACAGATACGCAGTATTTT. Residues: CAISESSGGYTDTQYF.

This clonotype was picked up a small number of times. The gene calls are TRBV27 and TRBJ2-3, with 7 nucleotides matching TRBD2. CDR3 length: 16 amino acids. Looked up from germline, CDR1 is MNHEY and CDR2 is SMNVEV (reference sequence). With V trimmed by 4 bases and J by 2 bases, 9 bases remained unmatched. CDR3 in DNA: TGTGCCAGCAGTTGGGTTGGGGCGGGGGTCACAGATACGCAGTATTTT. It translates to CASSWVGAGVTDTQYF.

This clonotype has just a few counts. The chain uses TRBV5-1 and TRBJ1-2; D remains ambiguous. Germline assignment: CDR1 SGHRS and CDR2 YFSETQ. This CDR3 contains 15 residues. Trimming removed 6 bases from V and 3 bases from J, with 18 bases in between. This CDR3 reads CASTWGGDPDYGYTF. The DNA for the CDR3 is TGCGCCAGCACTTGGGGAGGCGATCCAGACTATGGCTACACCTTC.

The CDR3 coding sequence is TGTGCCAGCAGTGCAGGGCCGGTGATCTATGGCTACACCTTC. This encodes CASSAGPVIYGYTF. The chain employs TRBV6-1 and TRBJ1-2, with a weak D call TRBD1 (5 bases). Germline V CDR1 and CDR2: MNHNS, SASEGT. V lost 4 bases, J lost 4 bases, and 13 bases lay in between. The CDR3 extends over 14 amino acids.

The chain uses TRBV28 and TRBJ2-2, with 7 bases identical to TRBD2. Trimming removed 2 bases from V and 1 base from J; junction bases left unmatched: 4. The CDR3 sequence is 16 residues long. Germline assignment: CDR1 MDHEN and CDR2 SYDVKM. CDR3 coding DNA: TGTGCCAGCAGTTTAATCGGGGAGGGGAACACCGGGGAGCTGTTTTTT. Protein sequence: CASSLIGEGNTGELFF.

V is TRBV4-3 and J is TRBJ2-3, with unresolved D. V was shortened by 0 bases and J by 2 bases, with 9 bases between the two germline ends. The CDR3 runs 15 residues. Per the germline V gene, CDR1 is LGHNA and CDR2 is YSLEER. CDR3 nucleotides: TGCGCCAGCAGCCAAGAGGGCCGCCCCACAGATACGCAGTATTTT. It translates to CASSQEGRPTDTQYF.

This clonotype was found a few times. The chain joins TRBV10-3 to TRBJ2-7; 7 nucleotides align to TRBD1. CDR1 and CDR2 from the germline V gene are ENHRY and SYGVKD. This CDR3 has 13 amino acids. V shed 2 bases and J 3 bases; nucleotides not matched to a gene: 1. CDR3 coding DNA: TGTGCCATCAGTGAGAACAGGGGCTACGAGCAGTACTTC. It is translated as CAISENRGYEQYF.

Many counts were recorded for this clonotype. This chain joins TRBV15 and TRBJ2-4; TRBD2 matches 8 bases. Germline V CDR1 and CDR2: LNHNV, YYDKDF (reference sequence). Losses at the gene ends were 4 bases for V and 1 base for J; bases not matched to a gene: 12. This CDR3 is built from 18 residues. Here the CDR3 DNA reads TGTGCCACCAGCATAGGTAGCGGGACGGTGAGGGCCAAAAACATTCAGTACTTC. As protein: CATSIGSGTVRAKNIQYF.

J is TRBJ2-5 and V is TRBV2; the D gene is possibly TRBD2 (6 bases). The CDR3 runs 15 residues. CDR1 and CDR2 (germline): SNHLY, FYNNEI. V dropped 3 bases and J dropped 1 base, with 12 bases sitting between them. The CDR3: CASSDIGRGQETQYF. The CDR3 nucleotides are TGTGCCAGCAGTGATATCGGGCGGGGCCAAGAGACCCAGTACTTC.

The chain employs TRBV7-2 and TRBJ1-1; TRBD1 agrees at 8 bases. The CDR3 is 14 amino acids. CDR1 SGHTA and CDR2 FQGNSA come from the germline V gene. Trimming at V came to 5 bases and at J to 7 bases, leaving 9 bases not matched to a gene. DNA for the CDR3: TGTGCCAGCAGCAACTCGGACAGGGACCATGAAGCTTTCTTT. The encoded protein is CASSNSDRDHEAFF.

V gene TRBV15 combines with J gene TRBJ2-1, with 13 bases lining up with TRBD2. Germline V gene data show CDR1 as LNHNV and CDR2 as YYDKDF (reference sequence). The CDR3 is 20 amino acids. After removal of 0 bases from V and 0 bases from J, the junction contained 8 bases not matched to a gene. The CDR3 nucleotides are TGTGCCACCAGCAGAGATAGACTAGCGGGAGGCCCGAGCTCCTACAATGAGCAGTTCTTC. It specifies CATSRDRLAGGPSSYNEQFF.

The V gene is TRBV2, the J gene TRBJ1-6; D perhaps matches TRBD1 (5 bases). V was trimmed by 8 bases and J by 8 bases, leaving 10 bases between them. Germline V CDR1 and CDR2: SNHLY, FYNNEI. The CDR3 is made up of 12 amino acids. The CDR3 region has the DNA TGTGCCAGCGGGGCAGAGTATTCACCCCTCCACTTT. It is translated as CASGAEYSPLHF.

The V and J genes are TRBV6-5 and TRBJ1-2; TRBD1 is a possible D gene (6 bases). CDR1 is MNHEY, CDR2 SVGAGI, per germline. V was trimmed by 0 bases and J by 7 bases, leaving 18 bases between them. The CDR3 contains 16 residues. The CDR3, as DNA: TGTGCCAGCAGTTACTCTCCTAATCAGGGGCACTGTGGCTACACCTTC. This gives the protein CASSYSPNQGHCGYTF.

V usage is TRBV6-5 and J usage is TRBJ2-5; possibly TRBD2 for D (6 bases). This CDR3 spans 13 amino acids. V gave up 4 bases and J gave up 0 bases, with 6 bases separating them. The germline V gene has CDR1 MNHEY and CDR2 SVGAGI. The DNA of the CDR3 is TGTGCCAGCAGTTGGACTAACCAAGAGACCCAGTACTTC. Protein: CASSWTNQETQYF.

The CDR3 DNA sequence: TGCGCCAGCAGCTTGGAGGGTCCATACCCCTATGGCTACACCTTC. Its translation is CASSLEGPYPYGYTF. This chain uses TRBV5-1 with TRBJ1-2; D is uncertain. V lost 0 bases and J lost 4, with 13 bases in between. CDR1 is SGHRS and CDR2 is YFSETQ in the germline V gene. The CDR3 has 15 residues.

This clonotype was seen a few times. The V and J genes are TRBV7-9 and TRBJ2-5; no clear D. The CDR3 runs 16 residues. Germline assignment: CDR1 SEHNR and CDR2 FQNEAQ (reference sequence). Trimming stripped 4 bases from V and 4 bases from J, with 19 bases between. In DNA, the CDR3 is TGTGCCAGCAGCTCCGTCGTATTGAAGGGTCCAGAGACCCAGTACTTC. Its protein product is CASSSVVLKGPETQYF.

The V gene is TRBV29-1, the J gene TRBJ2-5, with 14 bases fitting TRBD2. The better agreement between TRBJ2-7 and the DNA end casts doubt on the J call. The V gene's germline CDR1 is SQVTM and CDR2 ANQGSEA. This CDR3 has 16 amino acids. CDR3 sequence (DNA): TGCAGCGTTGAAGGGCCTGGGACTAGCGGGAGCGGCGAGCAGTACTTC. Protein product: CSVEGPGTSGSGEQYF.